This TCR beta chain was identified during a study of blood T cell repertoires in COVID-19. Trimming shortened V by 2 bases and J by 7 bases, and 11 bases separated the two germline ends. The V gene's germline CDR1 is MNHEY and CDR2 SVGAGI. The CDR3 has 14 amino acids. Assay used: immunoSEQ multiplex PCR; TCRdb lists only in-frame clones, some missing. The sample comprises 190,000 or so clones, 70% to 90% of which are singletons, and roughly 4% rests with the top ten. This clonotype was obtained from a woman aged 25 to 45 with acute or convalescent COVID-19. The chain couples TRBV6-5 to TRBJ2-2; D might be TRBD2 (6 bases). Sequencing was performed on peripheral blood. CDR3 DNA: TGTGCCAGCAGTTACGCGGGGATGAACGGGGAGCTGTTTTTT. This sequence encodes CASSYAGMNGELFF.